These 26 T cell receptor beta chains originate from one sample sequenced in a study of blood T cells in healthy people across ages. PCR was performed a second time for about 7 to 12 cycles using a sample-barcoded 5' primer and a J-beta primer mix. Each CDR3 protein gets one entry after TCRdb re-called the 5' RACE reads with MiXCR. The sample lists approximately 810,000 distinct CDR3 sequences, 29% seen once, with 15% to 20% in the top ten. Sequencing was carried out using blood. The source of these receptors is a woman of 80 years or more in good health.

V gene TRBV20-1 combines with J gene TRBJ1-1; 7 bases fit TRBD1. Germline values: CDR1 DFQATT, CDR2 SNEGSKA (reference sequence). The CDR3 loop spans 14 amino acids. V was clipped by 2 bases and J by 5 bases; unmatched bases: 8. Here the CDR3 DNA reads TGCAGTGCTAGACCCCAGGGGGGGAGGACTGAAGCTTTCTTT. This translates into CSARPQGGRTEAFF.

The chain carries TRBV7-2 and TRBJ2-5; 11 nucleotides align to TRBD2. The CDR3 consists of 17 residues. With V trimmed by 5 bases and J by 5 bases, 13 bases remained unmatched. Germline assignment: CDR1 SGHTA and CDR2 FQGNSA. The CDR3 DNA sequence: TGTGCCAGCAGCGCCCGCCCCTTAGCGGGGGGGCGTGAGACCCAGTACTTC. Translated: CASSARPLAGGRETQYF.

This clonotype was found a few times. V usage is TRBV14 and J usage is TRBJ2-1, with 9 bases matching TRBD1. This CDR3 spans 16 amino acids. Trimming removed 2 bases from V and 5 bases from J; junction bases left unmatched: 7. Germline V gene lookup returns CDR1 SGHDN and CDR2 FVKESK. As DNA, the CDR3 is TGTGCCAGCAGCCAAAAGTGGGACAGGGTGAACAATGAGCAGTTCTTC. Translation gives CASSQKWDRVNNEQFF.

The chain combines TRBV30 with TRBJ2-7; tentatively, D is TRBD2 (5 bases). CDR3 length: 13 amino acids. Germline-derived CDR1 and CDR2 are GTSNPN and SVGIG (reference sequence). V was cut by 1 base and J by 3 bases, with 10 bases left in between. CDR3 in DNA: TGTGCCTGGAGTGGTTCCGGGAACTACGAGCAGTACTTC. Encoded protein: CAWSGSGNYEQYF.

This clonotype was observed a few times. One junction end disagrees with the germline gene, perhaps due to a read error. The V call is TRBV11-1, the J call TRBJ1-2; 7 nucleotides agree with TRBD1. CDR3 length equals 13 residues. Germline CDR1 and CDR2: SGHAT and FQDESV (reference sequence). This CDR3 reads CASSCGGGDGYTF. CDR3 sequence (DNA): TGTGCCAGTAGCTGCGGAGGGGGCGATGGCTACACCTTC.

The genes are TRBV6-1 and TRBJ2-5; TRBD1 matches at 9 bases. V shed 6 bases, J shed 11 bases, and the junction held 10 bases outside the gene matches. The CDR3 runs 13 residues. CDR1 MNHNS and CDR2 SASEGT come from the germline V gene. Written as DNA, the CDR3 is TGTGCCAGCAGGACGGGACAGGGTAATGAGCAGTACTTC. Translating gives CASRTGQGNEQYF.

This clonotype occurred many times. The chain combines TRBV7-2 with TRBJ1-2; no clear D gene. Germline CDR1 reads SGHTA; CDR2 reads FQGNSA. V was pared by 6 bases and J by 4 bases, with 9 bases between. The CDR3 contains 12 residues. The DNA of the CDR3 is TGTGCCAGCAGTTCCGGTGTCTATGGCTACACCTTC. Its translation is CASSSGVYGYTF.

This clonotype was seen ten or more times. The chain combines TRBV5-6 with TRBJ2-3, with D perhaps matching TRBD2 (5 bases). Trimming removed 3 bases at V and 1 base at J, with 6 bases between. The CDR3 is 13 residues long. The germline CDR1 and CDR2 sequences are SGHDT and YYEEEE. The CDR3 spells CASSWGGTDTQYF. The CDR3 nucleotides read TGTGCCAGCAGCTGGGGAGGCACAGATACGCAGTATTTT.

The chain employs TRBV13 and TRBJ2-5; TRBD1 agrees at 10 bases. Matching the DNA end better, TRBJ2-7 makes the J call doubtful. Germline CDR1 and CDR2: PRHDT and FYEKMQ (reference sequence). The length of the CDR3 is 13 residues. CDR3 in amino acids: CASSVGQGDEQYF. The CDR3 DNA follows: TGTGCCAGCAGCGTCGGACAGGGGGACGAGCAGTACTTC.

This clonotype was seen only once. The chain combines TRBV5-1 with TRBJ2-3; 13 bases map to TRBD2. Trimming at V came to 4 bases and at J to 2 bases, leaving 13 bases not matched to a gene. This CDR3 comprises 19 residues. Germline loops: CDR1 SGHRS, CDR2 YFSETQ. The CDR3 DNA reads as TGCGCCAGCAGCGAAGGACTAGCGGGAGTTTATCGTGTCACAGATACGCAGTATTTT. Translation gives CASSEGLAGVYRVTDTQYF.

Worth noting for this clonotype: Since a much larger clone is just one base distant, this may be a read error. The chain is built from TRBV15 and TRBJ2-1; tentatively, D is TRBD1 (5 bases). V shed 3 bases and J shed 10 bases, with 13 bases lying between them. The length of the CDR3 is 13 residues. From germline, CDR1 is LNHNV and CDR2 YYDKDF (reference sequence). The CDR3 bases are TGTGCCACCAGCAGGGACAAGTCCTACGAGCAGTTCTTC. It codes for CATSRDKSYEQFF.

This clonotype occurred a few times. The chain uses TRBV12-3 or TRBV12-4 and TRBJ1-1; D call uncertain. V lost 2 bases, J lost 5 bases, and 9 bases lay in between. This CDR3 is 13 amino acids long. CDR3 DNA sequence: TGTGCCAGCAGTTTAAGAGAGCGGACTGAAGCTTTCTTT. It translates to CASSLRERTEAFF.

This clonotype was seen ten or more times. The V gene is TRBV7-9, the J gene TRBJ2-5; a possible D gene is TRBD1 (6 bases). V lost 5 bases and J lost 7, with 26 bases in between. In germline, CDR1 is SEHNR, CDR2 FQNEAQ (reference sequence). This CDR3 comprises 17 residues. CDR3 region: CASSPLERGIPSWTQYF. For the CDR3, the DNA is TGTGCCAGCAGCCCTTTGGAAAGGGGGATCCCCTCGTGGACCCAGTACTTC.

The rearrangement links TRBV24-1 to TRBJ1-2; 9 bases are a match to TRBD1. There are 15 residues in the CDR3. Unmatched junction bases numbered 11, after V lost 9 bases and J lost 4 bases. From germline, CDR1 is KGHDR and CDR2 SFDVKD. For the CDR3, the DNA is TGTGCCACCTCGGCGAGACAGGGGGTAACCTATGGCTACACCTTC. Translation gives CATSARQGVTYGYTF.

This clonotype was counted at least ten times. This rearrangement joins TRBV7-2 to TRBJ2-5; the match to TRBD1 covers 9 bases. The length of the CDR3 is 13 residues. The junction had 0 bases not matched to a gene; V was cut back by 3 bases and J by 4 bases. CDR1 SGHTA and CDR2 FQGNSA come from the germline V gene. This chain's CDR3 is CASSLGQGETQYF. The CDR3 coding sequence is TGTGCCAGCAGCTTGGGACAGGGAGAGACCCAGTACTTC.

This clonotype was counted ten times or more. The V call is TRBV4-1, the J call TRBJ1-5; possible D gene TRBD1, 5 bases. Germline values: CDR1 MGHRA, CDR2 YSYEKL. The V end was cut by 0 bases, the J end by 9 bases, with 15 bases between. The CDR3 has 15 amino acids. CDR3 sequence: CASSQDQSGRRPQHF. In DNA, the CDR3 is TGCGCCAGCAGCCAAGATCAATCAGGGAGAAGGCCCCAGCATTTT.

This clonotype was seen repeatedly, ten times or more. The chain links TRBV6-2 or TRBV6-3 to TRBJ2-3; D is unclear. Germline V gives CDR1 MNHEY, CDR2 SVGEGT. Deletions cut 2 bases from V and 6 bases from J, with 9 bases between. The CDR3 has 13 amino acids. CDR3 in DNA: TGTGCCAGCAGTTACCAGGAAGTGGATACGCAGTATTTT. It yields the protein CASSYQEVDTQYF.

Concerning this clonotype: One end of the junction is discordant with germline, which a read error may explain. V is TRBV28 and J is TRBJ2-1, with D possibly matching TRBD2 (5 bases). Germline CDR1 MDHEN, CDR2 SYDVKM. This CDR3 spans 13 amino acids. CDR3 DNA: TGTGCCGGCAGTTTCTCAACTAGTGCTGAGCAGTTCTTC. It translates to CAGSFSTSAEQFF.

This clonotype has a count of ten or more. CDR3 region: CSVEGDTSNYGYTF. CDR3 nucleotides: TGCAGCGTTGAGGGAGACACATCTAACTATGGCTACACCTTC. The chain couples TRBV29-1 to TRBJ1-2; D not certain. The CDR3 runs to 14 residues. With 3 bases removed from V and 0 bases from J, the gap between germline ends came to 11 bases. From germline, CDR1 is SQVTM and CDR2 ANQGSEA. Full variable domain (rest looked up from reference TRBV29-1 and TRBJ1-2): SAVISQKPSRDICQRGTSLTIQCQVDSQVTMMFWYRQQPGQSLTLIATANQGSEATYESGFVIDKFPISRPNLTFSTLTVSNMSPEDSSIYLCSVEGDTSNYGYTFGSGTRLTVV.

The J gene is TRBJ2-3, the V gene TRBV24-1; D is unclear. From germline, CDR1 is KGHDR and CDR2 SFDVKD. V was cut by 7 bases and J by 0 bases, with 7 bases left in between. The CDR3 sequence is 13 residues long. CDR3 protein: CATRRASTDTQYF. The CDR3, as DNA: TGTGCCACCAGACGGGCTAGCACAGATACGCAGTATTTT.

This chain links TRBV3-1 with TRBJ1-2, with a weak D call TRBD1 (6 bases). Per the germline V gene, CDR1 is LGHDT and CDR2 is YNNKEL (reference sequence). There are 16 residues in the CDR3. Trimming took 6 bases from V and 5 from J, leaving 22 bases between them. The CDR3 spells CASRKRGGSVKYGYTF. CDR3 nucleotide sequence: TGTGCCAGCAGGAAAAGGGGGGGCAGTGTAAAATATGGCTACACCTTC.

The table lists this clonotype with a few counts. This chain links TRBV30 with TRBJ1-1; perhaps TRBD1 as D (5 bases). Trimming stripped 4 bases from V and 6 bases from J, with 18 bases between. Germline values: CDR1 GTSNPN, CDR2 SVGIG (reference sequence). This CDR3 has 14 amino acids. The CDR3 sequence: CAWTTGTAGAEAFF. CDR3 DNA sequence: TGTGCCTGGACCACCGGGACCGCGGGCGCTGAAGCTTTCTTT.

This clonotype was detected ten times or more. This chain joins TRBV7-9 and TRBJ2-5; 9 nucleotides line up with TRBD2. CDR3 length: 14 residues. The junction had 8 bases not matched to a gene; V was cut back by 7 bases and J by 5 bases. CDR1 is SEHNR and CDR2 is FQNEAQ in the germline V gene (reference sequence). This chain's CDR3 is CASTIAGEGETQYF. As DNA, the CDR3 is TGTGCCAGCACCATAGCGGGGGAAGGGGAGACCCAGTACTTC. Based on the CDR3 plus reference TRBV7-9 and TRBJ2-5, the full variable domain is DTGVSQNPRHKITKRGQNVTFRCDPISEHNRLYWYRQTLGQGPEFLTYFQNEAQLEKSRLLSDRFSAERPKGSFSTLEIQRTEQGDSAMYLCASTIAGEGETQYFGPGTRLLVL.

There are many counts of this clonotype. The V gene is TRBV7-6, the J gene TRBJ2-5, with TRBD2 identical over 10 bases. The CDR3 contains 16 residues. The V gene's germline CDR1 is SGHVS and CDR2 FNYEAQ. Germline trimming cut 5 bases from V and 1 base from J; bases unmatched to any gene: 7. CDR3 DNA sequence: TGTGCCAGCAGCCGAAATCTAGCGGGGGCCCAAGAGACCCAGTACTTC. Protein: CASSRNLAGAQETQYF.

This clonotype has ten or more counts. The chain carries TRBV24-1 and TRBJ2-5; D gene unclear. This CDR3 region has 15 residues. Trimming removed 4 bases from V and 2 bases from J, with 13 bases in between. Germline CDR1 reads KGHDR; CDR2 reads SFDVKD. CDR3 sequence reads: CATSDPLNPQETQYF. The CDR3 nucleotides are TGTGCCACCAGTGACCCTTTGAATCCTCAAGAGACCCAGTACTTC.

This clonotype has just a few counts. A read error may produce the germline difference seen at one junction end. This chain links TRBV6-1 with TRBJ2-1; 7 nucleotides agree with TRBD2. This CDR3 has 17 residues. Per germline, CDR1 MNHNS and CDR2 SASEGT. The DNA of the CDR3 is TGTACCAGCAGTGACCTTCCGGGCGGGGGAGGTTGGAATGAGCAGTTCTTC. This sequence encodes CTSSDLPGGGGWNEQFF.